Listed here are 16 T cell receptor beta chains from one sample, sequenced in a study of identical twins. One entry per CDR3 protein results from TCRdb running MiXCR on the 5' RACE reads. The sample shows around 490,000 distinct CDR3 sequences, 20% to 25% of them seen only once. The data were also submitted as part of a second study, on yellow fever vaccine responses in identical twins.

Sample: CD4+ T cells sorted from blood. All receptors derive from a woman aged 18-29 years in good health.

This clonotype was counted only a few times. The chain carries TRBV5-5 and TRBJ1-4, with 7 bases identical to TRBD1. Losses at the gene ends were 4 bases for V and 0 bases for J; bases not matched to a gene: 9. CDR1 SGHKS and CDR2 YYEKEE come from the germline V gene (reference sequence). CDR3 length: 17 amino acids. The CDR3 region has the DNA TGTGCCAGCAGCAGCGCCGGGACAGCGGCAACTAATGAAAAACTGTTTTTT. Its translation: CASSSAGTAATNEKLFF.

The V call is TRBV20-1, the J call TRBJ2-2; 8 nucleotides align to TRBD2. Trimming took 3 bases from V and 4 from J; bases not matched to a gene: 4. CDR1 and CDR2 (germline): DFQATT, SNEGSKA (reference sequence). This CDR3 has 14 residues. CDR3 loop: CSARTGGSTGELFF. The CDR3 nucleotides are TGCAGTGCTAGGACGGGGGGGAGCACCGGGGAGCTGTTTTTT.

The chain couples TRBV5-1 to TRBJ2-4; D call uncertain. The CDR3 is made up of 14 amino acids. Germline lookup yields CDR1 SGHRS and CDR2 YFSETQ. Trimming cost V 0 bases and J 4 bases, with 8 bases left between them. CDR3 in DNA: TGCGCCAGCAGCTTGGTTGGGAATAAAAACATTCAGTACTTC. This encodes CASSLVGNKNIQYF.

The table lists this clonotype with a few counts. This rearrangement joins TRBV5-1 to TRBJ2-1, with a weak D call TRBD1 (5 bases). The V and J ends lost 2 bases and 7 bases respectively, with 13 bases between them. The CDR3 consists of 14 residues. CDR1 is SGHRS and CDR2 is YFSETQ in the germline V gene. In nucleotides, the CDR3 is TGCGCCAGCAGCTTTATCCAGGGTCAAAATGAGCAGTTCTTC. Its protein is CASSFIQGQNEQFF.

This clonotype was recorded a few times. The chain has TRBV3-1 and TRBJ1-6, with 7 positions matching TRBD1. The germline V gene encodes CDR1 LGHDT and CDR2 YNNKEL (reference sequence). V gave up 1 base and J gave up 0 bases; unmatched junction bases: 12. CDR3 size: 20 residues. The CDR3 region is CASSQGHHDRARSYNSPLHF. The DNA for the CDR3 is TGTGCCAGCAGCCAAGGACACCACGACAGGGCACGCTCCTATAATTCACCCCTCCACTTT.

V usage is TRBV6-1 and J usage is TRBJ2-1; 13 bases agree with TRBD2. CDR1 MNHNS and CDR2 SASEGT come from the germline V gene. With V trimmed by 5 bases and J by 10 bases, 5 bases remained unmatched. The CDR3 totals 14 residues. Written as DNA, the CDR3 is TGTGCCAGCAGTAATCCGGGACTAGCGGGGGAGCAGTTCTTC. It yields the protein CASSNPGLAGEQFF.

The V gene is TRBV28, the J gene TRBJ2-3; TRBD2 matches 7 bases. Trimming at V came to 3 bases and at J to 3 bases, leaving 6 bases not matched to a gene. Germline CDR1 MDHEN, CDR2 SYDVKM. There are 15 residues in the CDR3. CDR3 in DNA: TGTGCCAGCAGTTTGCCGGGGGAGGGGACAGATACGCAGTATTTT. The encoded protein is CASSLPGEGTDTQYF.

This chain joins TRBV23-1 and TRBJ1-5, with TRBD1 identical over 9 bases. TRBV23-1 carries the ORF label, with uncertain function. Trimming at V came to 7 bases and at J to 0 bases, leaving 7 bases not matched to a gene. The CDR3 extends over 16 amino acids. CDR3: CASNPGTGSSNQPQHF. In DNA, the CDR3 is TGCGCCAGCAATCCTGGGACAGGGAGTAGCAATCAGCCCCAGCATTTT.

The rearrangement links TRBV20-1 to TRBJ1-4, with D possibly TRBD1 on 5 matching bases. Germline values: CDR1 DFQATT, CDR2 SNEGSKA (reference sequence). This CDR3 is 15 amino acids long. Trimming left V 6 bases short and J 3 bases short, with 17 bases between. Here the CDR3 DNA reads TGCAGTGCCCTGATCCCAGGGTATTCTAATGAAAAACTGTTTTTT. The encoded protein is CSALIPGYSNEKLFF.

This chain joins TRBV6-1 and TRBJ2-1; TRBD2 aligns across 8 bases. The CDR3 sequence is 15 residues long. Germline V gene sequence: CDR1 MNHNS, CDR2 SASEGT. Losses at the gene ends were 8 bases for V and 4 bases for J; bases not matched to a gene: 10. This CDR3 reads CASERSGVLYNEQFF. In nucleotides, the CDR3 is TGTGCCAGCGAACGTAGCGGGGTTCTGTACAATGAGCAGTTCTTC.

In this sample, this clonotype turned up many times. The chain recombines TRBV5-1 with TRBJ1-1; D gene uncertain. This CDR3 has 14 amino acids. The V gene's germline CDR1 is SGHRS and CDR2 YFSETQ. With 0 bases removed from V and 1 base from J, the gap between germline ends came to 7 bases. The CDR3 reads CASSLDGANTEAFF. As DNA, the CDR3 is TGCGCCAGCAGCTTGGACGGTGCGAACACTGAAGCTTTCTTT.

In its sample, this clonotype was seen a few times. The V gene is TRBV5-6, the J gene TRBJ2-1; 12 positions agree with TRBD1. Trimming at V came to 0 bases and at J to 6 bases, leaving 4 bases not matched to a gene. Germline V lookup: CDR1 SGHDT, CDR2 YYEEEE. CDR3 length: 16 residues. CDR3 in amino acids: CASSLAGTGGLNEQFF. The CDR3 coding sequence is TGTGCCAGCAGCTTGGCCGGGACAGGGGGCCTCAATGAGCAGTTCTTC.

This chain links TRBV5-1 with TRBJ1-2; D is possibly TRBD1 (5 bases). The germline V gene encodes CDR1 SGHRS and CDR2 YFSETQ. The CDR3 is 13 amino acids. Deletions cut 4 bases from V and 4 bases from J, with 11 bases between. The DNA for the CDR3 is TGCGCCAGCAGCCCGGGGGTCAGCTATGGCTACACCTTC. Its protein is CASSPGVSYGYTF.

This clonotype was detected only a few times. V and J are TRBV24-1 and TRBJ2-1; 7 bases fit TRBD2. The V and J ends lost 4 bases and 8 bases, in that order; junction bases with no gene match: 13. The CDR3 loop spans 16 amino acids. Looked up from germline, CDR1 is KGHDR and CDR2 is SFDVKD. CDR3 region: CATSDPSTGRMDEQFF. In nucleotides, the CDR3 is TGTGCCACCAGTGACCCTTCGACCGGGAGGATGGATGAGCAGTTCTTC.

The chain uses TRBV5-1 and TRBJ2-5; 8 nucleotides align to TRBD1. The CDR3 loop spans 16 amino acids. The V and J ends lost 0 bases and 2 bases, in that order; junction bases with no gene match: 6. Germline V gives CDR1 SGHRS, CDR2 YFSETQ. CDR3 protein: CASSLDARGPQETQYF. In DNA, the CDR3 is TGCGCCAGCAGCTTGGATGCCAGGGGGCCGCAAGAGACCCAGTACTTC.

This CDR3 reads CSVAAGAPTDTQYF. The CDR3 DNA follows: TGCAGCGTCGCAGCGGGGGCACCCACAGATACGCAGTATTTT. The chain uses TRBV29-1 and TRBJ2-3; TRBD2 matches at 8 bases. CDR3 length equals 14 residues. The V and J ends lost 6 bases and 2 bases, in that order; junction bases with no gene match: 7. CDR1 and CDR2 from the germline V gene are SQVTM and ANQGSEA.